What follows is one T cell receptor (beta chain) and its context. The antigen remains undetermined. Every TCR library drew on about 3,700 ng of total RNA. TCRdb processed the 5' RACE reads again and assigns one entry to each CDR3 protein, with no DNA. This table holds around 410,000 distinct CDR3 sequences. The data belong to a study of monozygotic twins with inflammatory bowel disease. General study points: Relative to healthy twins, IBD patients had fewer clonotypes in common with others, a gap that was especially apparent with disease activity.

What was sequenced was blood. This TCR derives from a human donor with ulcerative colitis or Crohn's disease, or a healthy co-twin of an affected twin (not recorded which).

The CDR3 protein is CVSSLGPGSSGRPRVTGELFF. J is TRBJ2-2 and V is TRBV5-1; the D call of TRBD2 rests on TCRdb alone, since no DNA is present to check it. Per germline, CDR1 SGHRS and CDR2 YFSETQ. The CDR3 loop spans 21 amino acids.